The rows below give T cell receptor beta chains drawn from one sample of a study of T-cell reconstitution after alpha-beta-depleted transplantation in children. TCRdb independently ran MiXCR on the PCR reads; one entry per CDR3 protein. The sample carries about 72,000 distinct CDR3 sequences, roughly 6.6% recorded once. The sequenced sample was PBMCs from the stem cell graft donor, obtained from the stem cell graft. Receptor source: a human donor who donated a stem cell graft to a child with acute lymphoblastic leukemia. CDR3s include the opening cysteine and the closing phenylalanine or tryptophan. D genes are given only for firm matches. Clone size, where shown, is once, few, many, or a class for clones that have expanded.

J	D	size	V	CDR3	DNA
TRBJ2-7	-	-	TRBV7-9	CASSLGHEKGSYEQYF	TGTGCCAGCAGCTTAGGACACGAAAAGGGATCCTACGAGCAGTACTTC
TRBJ1-5	-	many	TRBV29-1	CSVEIPTGSNQPQHF	TGCAGCGTTGAAATCCCTACAGGTAGCAATCAGCCCCAGCATTTT
TRBJ1-5	-	many	TRBV27	CASSPTLREYNQPQHF	TGTGCCAGCAGTCCTACCCTCCGGGAGTACAATCAGCCCCAGCATTTT
TRBJ2-3	TRBD1	many	TRBV7-9	CASSLPDGTGDLRSTDTQYF	TGTGCCAGCAGCTTACCCGACGGGACAGGGGATTTAAGGAGCACAGATACGCAGTATTTT
TRBJ2-1	TRBD2	many	TRBV3-1	CASSQGGRTRTNEQFF	TGTGCCAGCAGCCAGGGTGGGCGGACTAGAACTAATGAGCAGTTCTTC
TRBJ2-2	-	many	TRBV4-1	CASSQETQAYTGELFF	TGCGCCAGCAGCCAAGAAACCCAGGCGTACACCGGGGAGCTGTTTTTT
TRBJ2-3	-	many	TRBV5-6	CASSSPIRREDMQYF	TGTGCCAGCAGCTCGCCAATAAGGCGAGAAGATATGCAGTATTTT
TRBJ2-1	TRBD2	few	TRBV20-1	CSARDPGGPYNEQFF	TGCAGTGCTAGAGATCCGGGGGGTCCTTACAATGAGCAGTTCTTC
TRBJ1-1	TRBD1	many	TRBV6-5	CASSHRDSPRDTEAFF	TGTGCCAGCAGCCACAGGGACAGCCCACGGGACACTGAAGCTTTCTTT
TRBJ1-2	-	-	TRBV5-6	CAGSLEARDGYTF	TGTGCCGGCAGCTTGGAGGCAAGGGATGGCTACACCTTC
TRBJ1-2	-	many	TRBV20-1	CSARDSRFPPNYGYTF	TGCAGTGCTAGGGACAGCCGATTCCCTCCTAACTATGGCTACACCTTC
TRBJ1-5	TRBD1	many	TRBV5-1	CASLWDRGKDSNQPQHF	TGCGCCAGCCTATGGGACAGGGGAAAGGATAGCAATCAGCCCCAGCATTTT
TRBJ1-1	-	many	TRBV20-1	CSGTVIGGLNTEAFF	TGCAGTGGGACAGTCATCGGGGGGCTTAACACTGAAGCTTTCTTT
TRBJ2-7	-	many	TRBV20-1	CSARLATMRYEQYF	TGCAGTGCTAGACTAGCGACAATGAGGTACGAGCAGTACTTC
TRBJ2-2	TRBD2	many	TRBV12-3/TRBV12-4	CASSPGLAGVPTGELFF	TGTGCCAGCAGTCCGGGACTAGCGGGAGTTCCCACCGGGGAGCTGTTTTTT
TRBJ2-4	-	-	TRBV19	CASSMIGITKNIQYF	TGTGCCAGTAGTATGATTGGCATAACCAAAAACATTCAGTACTTC
TRBJ2-3	-	few	TRBV24-1	CATSEGRTDTQYF	TGTGCCACCAGTGAAGGCCGGACAGATACGCAGTATTTT
TRBJ1-1	TRBD1	-	TRBV29-1	CSVEVDRGLRAFF	TGCAGCGTTGAGGTTGACAGGGGGCTGCGGGCTTTCTTT
TRBJ2-1	-	many	TRBV7-2	CASSTGLSYNEQFF	TGTGCCAGCAGCACCGGACTATCCTACAATGAGCAGTTCTTC
TRBJ2-1	TRBD2	-	TRBV9	CARSLRQASGSTGNEQFF	TGTGCCAGAAGCTTAAGACAGGCGAGCGGGAGTACCGGCAATGAGCAGTTCTTC
TRBJ1-6	-	many	TRBV7-9	CASNGGGSYNSPLHF	TGTGCCAGCAATGGAGGGGGTTCCTATAATTCACCCCTCCACTTT
TRBJ2-3	-	many	TRBV28	CASGSRDTDTQYF	TGTGCCAGCGGGTCCAGGGACACAGATACGCAGTATTTT
TRBJ2-7	TRBD2	-	TRBV20-1	CSARLAGGGYEQYF	TGCAGTGCTAGACTAGCGGGAGGGGGCTACGAGCAGTACTTC
TRBJ1-4	-	many	TRBV4-2	CASSQDLRQRSTNEKLFF	TGTGCCAGCAGCCAAGATCTGCGACAGCGTTCAACTAATGAAAAACTGTTTTTT
TRBJ2-3	TRBD1	-	TRBV27	CASSWETGITDTQYF	TGTGCCAGCAGTTGGGAGACAGGGATCACAGATACGCAGTATTTT
TRBJ2-4	-	many	TRBV20-1	CSANPQGADKNIQYF	TGCAGTGCCAATCCCCAGGGCGCGGACAAAAACATTCAGTACTTC
TRBJ2-1	TRBD2	many	TRBV10-3	CAIRDGEGTYNEQFF	TGTGCCATCAGGGACGGGGAGGGAACCTACAATGAGCAGTTCTTC
TRBJ2-6	TRBD2	few	TRBV9	CASSPGGGTGANVLTF	TGTGCCAGCAGCCCCGGGGGGGGAACCGGGGCCAACGTCCTGACTTTC
TRBJ1-1	-	-	TRBV29-1	CSAKTGTEAFF	TGCAGCGCGAAAACAGGGACTGAAGCTTTCTTT
TRBJ1-2	-	-	TRBV4-1	CASSQEQGGFYGYTF	TGCGCCAGCAGCCAAGAACAGGGAGGGTTCTATGGCTACACCTTC
TRBJ2-2	-	few	TRBV28	CASSIRTGELFF	TGTGCCAGCAGTATACGGACCGGGGAGCTGTTTTTT
TRBJ1-3	-	few	TRBV6-5	CASSYSGQGGRNTIYF	TGTGCCAGCAGTTACTCCGGACAAGGTGGTCGAAACACCATATATTTT
TRBJ2-5	TRBD2	many	TRBV7-2	CASSLELAGGGETQYF	TGTGCCAGCAGCTTAGAACTAGCGGGGGGAGGAGAGACCCAGTACTTC
TRBJ2-7	-	-	TRBV28	CATGWGELNF	TGTGCCACCGGATGGGGGGAGCTCAACTTC
TRBJ2-7	TRBD1	few	TRBV6-5	CASSYPDRGGEQYF	TGTGCCAGCAGTTACCCGGACAGGGGTGGCGAGCAGTACTTC
TRBJ2-3	TRBD2	many	TRBV5-6	CASSSRLAGETTDTQYF	TGTGCCAGCAGCTCCAGACTAGCGGGAGAAACCACAGATACGCAGTATTTT
TRBJ2-7	TRBD1	many	TRBV7-2	CASSEGQGFTYEQYF	TGTGCCAGCAGCGAGGGACAGGGGTTTACCTACGAGCAGTACTTC
TRBJ2-3	TRBD1	many	TRBV4-3	CASSLKPVPGQGTDTQYF	TGCGCCAGCAGCCTAAAACCCGTCCCGGGACAGGGCACAGATACGCAGTATTTT
TRBJ1-6	-	many	TRBV5-1	CASSPNYNSPLHF	TGCGCCAGCAGCCCGAACTATAATTCACCCCTCCACTTT
TRBJ2-7	TRBD1	many	TRBV27	CASRRPGQGLYEQYF	TGTGCCAGCAGGCGTCCGGGACAGGGACTCTACGAGCAGTACTTC